Each of the 31 T cell receptor beta chains below was sequenced from the same sample in a study of blood T cell repertoires in COVID-19. Method: immunoSEQ multiplex PCR; TCRdb's copy keeps in-frame clones and lacks some. The data contain about 99,000 clones, roughly nine tenths of them singletons. Material: peripheral blood. The receptor source for this set is a woman aged 55 to 70 with acute or convalescent COVID-19.

This rearrangement joins TRBV13 to TRBJ1-2, with 9 bases matching TRBD1. The CDR3 sequence is 15 residues long. Trimming cost V 0 bases and J 5 bases; bases outside gene matches: 4. The germline V gene has CDR1 PRHDT and CDR2 FYEKMQ (reference sequence). DNA for the CDR3: TGTGCCAGCAGCTTAGGGATGGGACAGGGTTATGGCTACACCTTC. This encodes CASSLGMGQGYGYTF.

This rearrangement joins TRBV5-4 to TRBJ1-3; no clear D. Germline CDR1 reads SGHNT; CDR2 reads YYREEE (reference sequence). This CDR3 comprises 16 residues. Between the trimmed V and J ends, which lost 2 bases and 0 bases, there was a span of 12 bases. For the CDR3, the DNA is TGTGCCAGCAGCTTAAATGGCGGCCACTCTGGAAACACCATATATTTT. Residues: CASSLNGGHSGNTIYF.

This chain joins TRBV30 and TRBJ1-5; D remains ambiguous. Germline lookup yields CDR1 GTSNPN and CDR2 SVGIG (reference sequence). V was pared by 2 bases and J by 4 bases, with 9 bases between. The CDR3 is 13 amino acids. CDR3 DNA: TGTGCCTGGAGTACCCGGGAAAATCAGCCCCAGCATTTT. This translates into CAWSTRENQPQHF. Based on the CDR3 plus reference TRBV30 and TRBJ1-5, the full variable domain is SQTIHQWPATLVQPVGSPLSLECTVEGTSNPNLYWYRQAAGRGLQLLFYSVGIGQISSEVPQNLSASRPQDRQFILSSKKLLLSDSGFYLCAWSTRENQPQHFGDGTRLSIL.

The gene calls are TRBV9 and TRBJ1-2; D remains ambiguous. This CDR3 comprises 13 residues. Germline V lookup: CDR1 SGDLS, CDR2 YYNGEE. The germline V and J ends were trimmed by 5 bases and 4 bases, with 12 bases remaining between them. This CDR3 reads CASSSGSFYGYTF. The CDR3 bases are TGTGCCAGCAGTTCCGGGTCTTTCTATGGCTACACCTTC. The full variable domain, in which reference TRBV9 and TRBJ1-2 provide the parts outside the CDR3, is DSGVTQTPKHLITATGQRVTLRCSPRSGDLSVYWYQQSLDQGLQFLIQYYNGEERAKGNILERFSAQQFPDLHSELNLSSLELGDSALYFCASSSGSFYGYTFGSGTRLTVV.

This sequence joins TRBV10-2 and TRBJ1-4, with D tentatively TRBD1 (5 bases). Looked up from germline, CDR1 is WSHSY and CDR2 is SAAADI. Deletions cut 7 bases from V and 5 bases from J, with 14 bases between. The CDR3 is made up of 14 amino acids. CDR3 bases: TGCGCCAGCACCCAGTGGGGGAGGAATGAAAAACTGTTTTTT. Its protein is CASTQWGRNEKLFF.

This clone has just one count. The gene calls are TRBV15 and TRBJ2-1, with D possibly being TRBD2 (5 bases). This CDR3 has 15 amino acids. Trimming took off 0 bases at V and 6 bases at J, with 12 bases between the two ends. Germline-derived CDR1 and CDR2 are LNHNV and YYDKDF (reference sequence). Here the CDR3 DNA reads TGTGCCACCAGCAGAGATTCCCGGACTGGCAATGAGCAGTTCTTC. It is translated as CATSRDSRTGNEQFF.

This chain connects TRBV25-1 to TRBJ1-3; no reliable D call. CDR3 length: 13 residues. V shed 6 bases and J shed 6 bases, with 12 bases lying between them. Per germline, CDR1 MGHDK and CDR2 SYGVNS. In nucleotides, the CDR3 is TGTGCCAGCAGCAGAGGGAGTGTAAACACCATATATTTT. Its protein is CASSRGSVNTIYF.

V and J are TRBV2 and TRBJ1-6, with unresolved D. In germline, CDR1 is SNHLY, CDR2 FYNNEI. The CDR3 has 15 amino acids. V was pared by 1 base and J by 5 bases, with 9 bases between. DNA of the CDR3: TGTGCCAGCAGTGAAGGAACAGTTCATAATTCACCCCTCCACTTT. The encoded protein is CASSEGTVHNSPLHF.

On this clone itself: An end of the junction differs from the germline gene, which may be a read error. The rearrangement joins TRBV11-2 to TRBJ1-1, with 9 bases matching TRBD1. CDR3 size: 16 residues. Germline V gives CDR1 SGHAT, CDR2 FQNNGV. The CDR3 sequence: CTSRPGTGWGNTEAFF. The CDR3 nucleotides are TGTACCAGCAGGCCCGGGACAGGGTGGGGGAACACTGAAGCTTTCTTT.

This chain uses TRBV2 with TRBJ2-3; D gene unclear. The CDR3 consists of 12 residues. Germline values: CDR1 SNHLY, CDR2 FYNNEI. Trimming took 9 bases from V and 4 from J, leaving 11 bases between them. CDR3 DNA sequence: TGTGCCAGTCCGCGCCTAGCAGATACGCAGTATTTT. It specifies CASPRLADTQYF.

The chain uses TRBV24-1 and TRBJ2-1; no reliable D call. Germline assignment: CDR1 KGHDR and CDR2 SFDVKD. V lost 9 bases, J lost 4 bases, and 12 bases lay in between. The CDR3 is 13 amino acids. The CDR3 region is CATAAVLYNEQFF. For the CDR3, the DNA is TGTGCCACCGCGGCAGTTCTATACAATGAGCAGTTCTTC.

The chain is built from TRBV9 and TRBJ2-2; D unclear. CDR3 length equals 12 residues. Germline lookup yields CDR1 SGDLS and CDR2 YYNGEE. Trimming removed 3 bases at V and 5 bases at J, with 5 bases between. This chain's CDR3 is CASSAETGELFF. CDR3 DNA sequence: TGTGCCAGCAGCGCAGAAACCGGGGAGCTGTTTTTT.

This clone was detected only once. This chain uses TRBV7-9 with TRBJ1-2, with 7 bases aligning to TRBD1. Unmatched junction bases numbered 7, after V lost 5 bases and J lost 7 bases. The CDR3 is 13 residues long. In germline, CDR1 is SEHNR, CDR2 FQNEAQ (reference sequence). For the CDR3, the DNA is TGTGCCAGCAGCCAAGGGACAGTTAGTGGCTACACCTTC. Residues: CASSQGTVSGYTF.

V gene TRBV7-9 combines with J gene TRBJ1-1; D unresolved. The V gene lost 7 bases and the J gene lost 5 bases, with 14 bases spanning the gap. The germline gives CDR1 SEHNR, CDR2 FQNEAQ (reference sequence). The CDR3 contains 13 residues. CDR3 coding DNA: TGTGCCAGCACCGAGACGGGTGGGACTGAAGCTTTCTTT. This translates into CASTETGGTEAFF.

The chain is built from TRBV5-8 and TRBJ1-4; maybe TRBD1 (5 bases). The CDR3 has 14 amino acids. Germline values: CDR1 SGHTS, CDR2 YDEGEE. V lost 2 bases and J 8 bases, leaving 13 bases between the germline ends. The CDR3 sequence: CASSFYRGEEKLFF. In DNA form, the CDR3 reads TGTGCCAGCAGCTTCTATCGGGGGGAGGAAAAACTGTTTTTT.

The genes are TRBV6-5 and TRBJ2-1; the match to TRBD1 covers 8 bases. V lost 7 bases, J lost 1 base, and 3 bases stayed unmatched. Germline V gene lookup returns CDR1 MNHEY and CDR2 SVGAGI. The CDR3 length is 14 residues. The CDR3 DNA follows: TGTGCCAGCAAAGGACAGGGTTCCTACAATGAGCAGTTCTTC. It encodes CASKGQGSYNEQFF.

CDR3 coding DNA: TGTGCCACTCGAAGGACAGGGCTCAACGAGCAGTACTTC. Translation: CATRRTGLNEQYF. The gene calls are TRBV28 and TRBJ2-7; 8 nucleotides agree with TRBD1. This CDR3 is built from 13 residues. From germline, CDR1 is MDHEN and CDR2 SYDVKM. The V segment lost 10 bases and the J segment 5 bases; nucleotides outside the gene matches: 10.

The rearrangement links TRBV18 to TRBJ1-1; D is possibly TRBD1 (6 bases). Trimming removed 8 bases at V and 7 bases at J, with 11 bases between. The V gene's germline CDR1 is KGHSH and CDR2 LQKENI. This CDR3 spans 11 amino acids. The CDR3 loop is CASRQALEAFF. In DNA, the CDR3 is TGTGCCAGCCGACAGGCTCTTGAAGCTTTCTTT. Together with reference TRBV18 and TRBJ1-1, the CDR3 gives the full variable domain: NAGVMQNPRHLVRRRGQEARLRCSPMKGHSHVYWYRQLPEEGLKFMVYLQKENIIDESGMPKERFSAEFPKEGPSILRIQQVVRGDSAAYFCASRQALEAFFGQGTRLTVV.

This chain uses TRBV19 with TRBJ1-2, with D possibly matching TRBD1 (6 bases). The CDR3 runs 12 residues. V was cut by 4 bases and J by 4 bases, with 7 bases left in between. Germline loops: CDR1 LNHDA, CDR2 SQIVND (reference sequence). CDR3 in DNA: TGTGCCAGTAGTAGGACAGCCTATGGCTACACCTTC. It codes for CASSRTAYGYTF.

The chain links TRBV18 to TRBJ2-3, with D tentatively TRBD1 (6 bases). Trimming shortened V by 6 bases and J by 2 bases, and 15 bases separated the two germline ends. Per germline, CDR1 KGHSH and CDR2 LQKENI. The length of the CDR3 is 15 residues. The CDR3 nucleotides are TGTGCCAGCTCGGAACAGGGCCCCCACACAGATACGCAGTATTTT. It specifies CASSEQGPHTDTQYF.

The chain combines TRBV11-2 with TRBJ2-7, with D unclear. V was clipped by 0 bases and J by 3 bases, with 9 bases between them. This CDR3 is built from 14 residues. Germline V gene data show CDR1 as SGHAT and CDR2 as FQNNGV. CDR3 nucleotide sequence: TGTGCCAGCAGCTTAGATCCCTACAGCTACGAGCAGTACGTC. It translates to CASSLDPYSYEQYV.

The table lists this clone with a count of one. The chain couples TRBV6-4 to TRBJ2-3; 7 bases align to TRBD2. V was pared by 3 bases and J by 2 bases, with 5 bases of the junction left unmatched. Germline V gene data show CDR1 as MRHNA and CDR2 as SNTAGT. The CDR3 has 15 residues. CDR3 sequence (DNA): TGTGCCAGCAGTGAAAGCGGGGCCTCCACAGATACGCAGTATTTT. Encoded protein: CASSESGASTDTQYF.

This sequence joins TRBV2 and TRBJ1-2; 8 nucleotides match TRBD1. CDR3 length equals 13 residues. In germline, CDR1 is SNHLY, CDR2 FYNNEI. Unmatched junction bases numbered 2, after V lost 6 bases and J lost 2 bases. The CDR3 sequence is CASRRQGNYGYTF. CDR3 nucleotide sequence: TGTGCCAGCAGGCGACAGGGGAACTATGGCTACACCTTC.

The rearrangement uses TRBV30 and TRBJ2-2; D might be TRBD1 (5 bases). With 4 bases removed from V and 1 base from J, the gap between germline ends came to 7 bases. Per the germline V gene, CDR1 is GTSNPN and CDR2 is SVGIG (reference sequence). This CDR3 region has 13 residues. CDR3 amino acids: CAWITGNTGELFF. CDR3 DNA: TGTGCCTGGATTACAGGGAACACCGGGGAGCTGTTTTTT.

This rearrangement joins TRBV14 to TRBJ2-5; TRBD2 agrees at 7 bases. CDR3 size: 14 residues. Trimming cost V 1 base and J 7 bases; bases outside gene matches: 6. CDR1 SGHDN and CDR2 FVKESK come from the germline V gene. The CDR3 bases are TGTGCCAGCAGCCAAGTTGCGGGGGTGGGGACCCAGTACTTC. This encodes CASSQVAGVGTQYF.

The chain is built from TRBV29-1 and TRBJ1-1, with 10 positions matching TRBD1. This CDR3 comprises 14 residues. Germline loops: CDR1 SQVTM, CDR2 ANQGSEA. Trimming removed 3 bases from V and 4 bases from J; junction bases left unmatched: 5. The CDR3: CSVDRGQGSTEAFF. As DNA, the CDR3 is TGCAGCGTTGATAGGGGACAGGGGAGCACTGAAGCTTTCTTT.

The J gene is TRBJ1-1, the V gene TRBV5-6; a possible D gene is TRBD1 (5 bases). V was trimmed by 3 bases and J by 1 base, leaving 16 bases between them. There are 16 residues in the CDR3. Germline CDR1 SGHDT, CDR2 YYEEEE. CDR3 nucleotides: TGTGCCAGCAGCTCCCTAGCGACAGCCGCGAACACTGAAGCTTTCTTT. Amino acids: CASSSLATAANTEAFF.

The genes are TRBV6-5 and TRBJ2-3; the match to TRBD2 covers 13 bases. Trimming cost V 5 bases and J 4 bases; bases outside gene matches: 3. This CDR3 spans 15 amino acids. CDR1 is MNHEY and CDR2 is SVGAGI in the germline V gene. The CDR3 sequence is CASSPGLAGPDTQYF. In DNA, the CDR3 is TGTGCCAGCAGTCCGGGACTAGCGGGACCAGATACGCAGTATTTT.

This sequence joins TRBV19 and TRBJ2-3, with 13 bases that match TRBD2. The J segment lost 5 bases and the V segment lost 2 bases, leaving 7 bases of the junction unmatched. The germline CDR1 and CDR2 sequences are LNHDA and SQIVND (reference sequence). This CDR3 spans 17 amino acids. The CDR3 is CASSISLAGGPQDTQYF. In nucleotides, the CDR3 is TGTGCCAGTAGTATATCACTAGCGGGAGGGCCTCAAGATACGCAGTATTTT. Variable domain in full (rest from reference TRBV19 and TRBJ2-3): DGGITQSPKYLFRKEGQNVTLSCEQNLNHDAMYWYRQDPGQGLRLIYYSQIVNDFQKGDIAEGYSVSREKKESFPLTVTSAQKNPTAFYLCASSISLAGGPQDTQYFGPGTRLTVL.

V gene TRBV11-3 combines with J gene TRBJ2-2, with a possible D match to TRBD1 (6 bases). The CDR3 extends over 15 amino acids. Germline V CDR1 and CDR2: SGHNT, YENEEA. The V and J ends lost 4 bases and 3 bases respectively, with 12 bases between them. In DNA form, the CDR3 reads TGTGCCAGCAGCTCGCGACAGGCGCACACCGGGGAGCTGTTTTTT. Its translation: CASSSRQAHTGELFF.

V gene TRBV3-1 (or the pseudogene TRBV3-2) combines with J gene TRBJ2-3; TRBD1 might be the D (6 bases). The germline V gene encodes CDR1 LGHDT and CDR2 YNNKEL (reference sequence). Trimming stripped 6 bases from V and 1 base from J, with 14 bases between. The CDR3 runs to 15 residues. CDR3 coding DNA: TGTGCCAGCAGTACAGGGCCGGGCGGCACAGATACGCAGTATTTT. Translated, it gives CASSTGPGGTDTQYF.